This T cell receptor (beta chain) was recovered during a study of early T cells in non-severe SARS-CoV-2 infection. Via MiXCR, TCRdb re-called the 5' RACE reads, giving one row per CDR3 protein. The sample consists of about 97,000 distinct CDR3 sequences, around 10% of them appearing once. This clonotype appeared many times. Between the trimmed V and J ends, which lost 3 bases and 7 bases, there was a span of 19 bases. This CDR3 comprises 15 residues. The germline CDR1 and CDR2 sequences are SGHRS and YFSETQ. The specimen was whole blood, collected at baseline. The receptor comes from an adult who was a healthcare worker with PCR-confirmed SARS-CoV-2 infection or an uninfected control (not recorded which). The V gene is TRBV5-1, the J gene TRBJ1-2; D might be TRBD1 (6 bases). CDR3 sequence: CASSYELTGGGGYTF. For the CDR3, the DNA is TGCGCCAGCAGCTACGAACTGACAGGTGGAGGTGGCTACACCTTC.